Below, 21 T cell receptor beta chains from the same sample are listed, as sequenced in a study of prognosis after radiotherapy for stage I lung cancer. Amplification of the TCR beta CDR3 (from genomic DNA) was done by two-round multiplex PCR. First-round PCR, the initial amplification, used primers specific to each TRBV and TRBJ gene. Each CDR3 protein is one row after TCRdb ran MiXCR on the multiplex PCR reads. This table holds 20,000 or so distinct CDR3 sequences, about a quarter found once. The sequences come from PBMCs, collected before or after stereotactic body radiation therapy (not recorded which). The receptors come from a donor aged 50 or older with non-small cell lung cancer.

Ten or more counts support this clonotype. The chain joins TRBV6-2 or TRBV6-3 to TRBJ1-1; possible D gene TRBD1, 5 bases. The CDR3 consists of 14 residues. Germline V CDR1 and CDR2: MNHEY, SVGEGT. V shed 5 bases and J shed 4 bases, with 14 bases lying between them. The CDR3 loop is CASSPRGPGTEAFF. CDR3 bases: TGTGCCAGCAGTCCCCGGGGCCCGGGCACTGAAGCTTTCTTT.

This clonotype was found many times. The chain carries TRBV9 and TRBJ2-1; 12 bases agree with TRBD2. J was trimmed by 8 bases and V by 0 bases; bases with no gene match: 9. Germline values: CDR1 SGDLS, CDR2 YYNGEE. This CDR3 contains 17 residues. The CDR3 region has the DNA TGTGCCAGCAGCGTAGGCCTAGCGGGAGGGCGTATGGATGAGCAGTTCTTC. This codes for CASSVGLAGGRMDEQFF.

This clonotype was seen ten or more times. The chain recombines TRBV11-2 with TRBJ1-1, with D maybe TRBD1 (6 bases). Per the germline V gene, CDR1 is SGHAT and CDR2 is FQNNGV. Trimming stripped 5 bases from V and 6 bases from J, with 16 bases between. This CDR3 comprises 14 residues. CDR3 nucleotides: TGTGCCAGCAGCACAGTACAGGGTTCCGCTGAAGCTTTCTTT. It yields the protein CASSTVQGSAEAFF.

This clonotype appeared many times. This rearrangement joins TRBV16 to TRBJ2-1; D unclear. The CDR3 totals 11 residues. The V end was cut by 2 bases, the J end by 9 bases, with 5 bases between. Germline V gene sequence: CDR1 KGHSY, CDR2 FQNENV. The CDR3 coding sequence is TGTGCCAGCAGCCAAGGAAGTGAGCAGTTCTTC. Amino acid sequence: CASSQGSEQFF.

This clonotype has ten or more counts. V is TRBV4-3 and J is TRBJ2-7; a possible D gene is TRBD2 (6 bases). Trimming took 1 base from V and 4 from J, leaving 8 bases between them. The V gene's germline CDR1 is LGHNA and CDR2 YSLEER. The CDR3 covers 13 residues. CDR3 coding DNA: TGCGCCAGCAGCCAAGCCCGGGAGTACGAGCAGTACTTC. This translates into CASSQAREYEQYF.

This clonotype has ten or more counts. V usage is TRBV30 and J usage is TRBJ1-3; 7 bases line up with TRBD1. Germline CDR1 GTSNPN, CDR2 SVGIG (reference sequence). V shed 4 bases and J 3 bases; nucleotides not matched to a gene: 3. The length of the CDR3 is 13 residues. CDR3 residues: CAWNRGGGNTIYF. CDR3 in DNA: TGTGCCTGGAACAGGGGTGGTGGAAACACCATATATTTT.

In this sample, this clonotype turned up many times. CDR3 amino acids: CSGGPSNLQETQYF. CDR3 nucleotide sequence: TGCAGTGGCGGCCCGAGTAACCTTCAAGAGACCCAGTACTTC. The chain employs TRBV20-1 and TRBJ2-5; D unclear. The germline gives CDR1 DFQATT, CDR2 SNEGSKA (reference sequence). The CDR3 contains 14 residues. Trimming took off 7 bases at V and 2 bases at J, with 17 bases between the two ends.

By frequency in the sample, this clonotype is medium-sized (0.01 to 0.1%). The chain joins TRBV20-1 to TRBJ2-7, with 7 positions matching TRBD2. The junction had 13 bases not matched to a gene; V was cut back by 5 bases and J by 6 bases. The CDR3 extends over 14 amino acids. Per germline, CDR1 DFQATT and CDR2 SNEGSKA (reference sequence). CDR3 protein: CSAFTRGSSPEQYF. The CDR3 DNA follows: TGCAGTGCTTTCACGCGCGGGAGTTCCCCCGAGCAGTACTTC.

This clonotype appeared many times. The V and J genes are TRBV6-5 and TRBJ2-4; 8 bases are a match to TRBD1. The CDR3 totals 15 residues. CDR1 and CDR2 from the germline V gene are MNHEY and SVGAGI. Unmatched junction bases numbered 4, after V lost 0 bases and J lost 6 bases. CDR3 bases: TGTGCCAGCAGTTACTCTTCAGGGGGCACAAACATTCAGTACTTC. Its translation: CASSYSSGGTNIQYF.

This clonotype was recorded many times. The chain is built from TRBV14 and TRBJ2-5; 11 positions match TRBD2. The CDR3 consists of 14 residues. Germline lookup yields CDR1 SGHDN and CDR2 FVKESK. J lost 4 bases, V lost 2 bases, and 0 bases had no gene match. CDR3 nucleotides: TGTGCCAGCAGCCAACTAGCGGGAGGAGAGACCCAGTACTTC. Its protein is CASSQLAGGETQYF.

Ten or more counts support this clonotype. One end of the junction does not line up with germline, which may come from a read error. The rearrangement uses TRBV6-1 and TRBJ2-5, with D unclear. The CDR3 is made up of 10 amino acids. Germline V gives CDR1 MNHNS, CDR2 SASEGT. The CDR3 loop is CATSPGVLYF. CDR3 DNA sequence: TGTGCCACCAGTCCTGGGGTCTTGTACTTC.

In its sample, this clonotype was seen a few times. It differs at one base from a far larger clone, so likely a read error. The CDR3 here is CASSHGPGFGEQYF. The DNA for the CDR3 is TGTGCCAGCAGTCATGGGCCCGGGTTTGGCGAGCAGTACTTC. The chain recombines TRBV6-1 with TRBJ2-7, with D unresolved. The V and J ends lost 5 bases and 6 bases respectively, with 17 bases between them. CDR3 size: 14 residues. Germline CDR1 reads MNHNS; CDR2 reads SASEGT.

On this clonotype itself: A far larger clone differs by one base, so this is likely a read error. V is TRBV6-9 and J is TRBJ2-7, with D uncertain. Per the germline V gene, CDR1 is MNHGY and CDR2 is SVAAGI. This CDR3 has 15 residues. The CDR3 here is CSSSYVVGFRYEQYF. In DNA form, the CDR3 reads TGTTCCAGCAGTTACGTCGTTGGGTTTCGATACGAGCAGTACTTC.

This clonotype was seen only a few times. A much more abundant neighbour one base away suggests this may be a read error. The V call is TRBV19, the J call TRBJ1-1; 7 nucleotides agree with TRBD1. Germline V gives CDR1 LNHDA, CDR2 SQIVND (reference sequence). The CDR3 contains 13 residues. CDR3 sequence: CASSITGATEALF. In nucleotides, the CDR3 is TGTGCCAGTAGTATTACAGGGGCCACTGAAGCTCTCTTT.

This clonotype was seen repeatedly, ten times or more. The chain carries TRBV14 and TRBJ2-3; D gene uncertain. V lost 0 bases, J lost 4 bases, and 20 bases lay in between. This CDR3 is built from 18 residues. The V gene's germline CDR1 is SGHDN and CDR2 FVKESK. CDR3 loop: CASSQDTRLRAAADTQYF. The DNA for the CDR3 is TGTGCCAGCAGCCAAGATACTCGGCTTCGGGCAGCTGCAGATACGCAGTATTTT.

This clonotype was observed at least ten times. The chain uses TRBV19 and TRBJ2-7, with 8 positions matching TRBD2. Per germline, CDR1 LNHDA and CDR2 SQIVND (reference sequence). The CDR3 consists of 15 residues. Trimming cost V 7 bases and J 3 bases; bases outside gene matches: 11. The DNA of the CDR3 is TGTGCCAGTATGGGGAGCGGGGGCGGAGTCTACGAGCAGTACTTC. Protein: CASMGSGGGVYEQYF.

The V gene is TRBV9, the J gene TRBJ2-5; D remains ambiguous. Germline loops: CDR1 SGDLS, CDR2 YYNGEE. This CDR3 has 17 amino acids. Trimming removed 0 bases from V and 5 bases from J, with 20 bases in between. The CDR3 DNA is TGTGCCAGCAGCGTAGAGGGCTGGGTAGGGTCCCGGGAGACCCAGTACTTC. Translating it yields CASSVEGWVGSRETQYF.

This clonotype has at least ten counts. This chain uses TRBV6-1 with TRBJ1-1; 10 nucleotides line up with TRBD1. CDR1 is MNHNS and CDR2 is SASEGT in the germline V gene. The V and J ends lost 3 bases and 5 bases, in that order; junction bases with no gene match: 6. The CDR3 runs 15 residues. CDR3 in DNA: TGTGCCAGCAGTGACACCGACAGGGGGCCGACTGAAGCTTTCTTT. As protein: CASSDTDRGPTEAFF.

This clonotype has a count of ten or more. The genes are TRBV27 and TRBJ2-7; D is undetermined. Trimming took 4 bases from V and 3 from J, leaving 22 bases between them. Germline lookup yields CDR1 MNHEY and CDR2 SMNVEV (reference sequence). The CDR3 is made up of 17 amino acids. As DNA, the CDR3 is TGTGCCAGCAGTTCTAGAGTTCGGCAGGCCGATCACTACGAGCAGTACTTC. It specifies CASSSRVRQADHYEQYF.

A note on this clonotype: A read error likely explains this, since a far larger clone differs by one base. The chain joins TRBV7-9 to TRBJ2-7, with D unclear. The CDR3 is 12 amino acids. From germline, CDR1 is SEHNR and CDR2 FQNEAQ (reference sequence). The germline V and J ends were trimmed by 5 bases and 3 bases, with 8 bases remaining between them. The CDR3 DNA is TGTGCCAGCAGCGAAAAAAACTACGAGCAGTACTTC. It codes for CASSEKNYEQYF.

This clonotype is deemed large (0.1 to 1%). The rearrangement uses TRBV7-8 and TRBJ2-7; 9 nucleotides line up with TRBD2. CDR1 is SGHVS and CDR2 is FQNEAQ in the germline V gene. V trimming: 1 base; J trimming: 6 bases; junction bases outside the gene matches: 7. The CDR3 covers 15 residues. The CDR3 loop is CASSLVASGTGEQYF. CDR3 nucleotides: TGTGCCAGCAGCTTAGTGGCTAGCGGGACGGGCGAGCAGTACTTC.